This T cell receptor beta chain was recorded in a study of blood T cell repertoires in COVID-19. V shed 0 bases and J 6 bases; nucleotides not matched to a gene: 5. Germline V lookup: CDR1 LGHNA, CDR2 YNFKEQ. This CDR3 has 15 residues. Assay used: immunoSEQ multiplex PCR; TCRdb lists only in-frame clones, some missing. The data hold about 150,000 clones, with approximately 86% observed a single time. This sequence joins TRBV4-2 and TRBJ2-3, with TRBD1 matching 8 bases. The TCR comes from a man between 65 and 79 years old with acute or convalescent COVID-19. The source material was peripheral blood. The CDR3 DNA reads TGTGCCAGCAGCCAAGATCGGGGACAGGCCGATACGCAGTATTTT. Encoded protein: CASSQDRGQADTQYF.